The T cell receptor (beta chain) described here comes from a study of blood T cell repertoires in COVID-19. The CDR3 extends over 15 amino acids. Germline assignment: CDR1 SNHLY and CDR2 FYNNEI. V lost 1 base to trimming and J lost 6 bases; unmatched junction nucleotides: 8. In the original processing: Using reference gene primer amplification, nucleated cell counts were estimated. Profiled with immunoSEQ multiplex PCR; TCRdb holds only in-frame clones, not every one. V and J calls and clone size are as listed in that table; D and trimming were resolved from the DNA. Of some 190,000 clones detected, about nine tenths appear once; the ten largest clones hold 1.5% to 2%.

The gene calls are TRBV2 and TRBJ1-2, with 7 positions matching TRBD1. This clonotype originated in a man aged 18 to 30 with active or convalescent COVID-19. Sequencing input: peripheral blood. For the CDR3, the DNA is TGTGCCAGCAGTGAAGGATTGGGGACAGCGAATGGCTACACCTTC. This sequence encodes CASSEGLGTANGYTF.